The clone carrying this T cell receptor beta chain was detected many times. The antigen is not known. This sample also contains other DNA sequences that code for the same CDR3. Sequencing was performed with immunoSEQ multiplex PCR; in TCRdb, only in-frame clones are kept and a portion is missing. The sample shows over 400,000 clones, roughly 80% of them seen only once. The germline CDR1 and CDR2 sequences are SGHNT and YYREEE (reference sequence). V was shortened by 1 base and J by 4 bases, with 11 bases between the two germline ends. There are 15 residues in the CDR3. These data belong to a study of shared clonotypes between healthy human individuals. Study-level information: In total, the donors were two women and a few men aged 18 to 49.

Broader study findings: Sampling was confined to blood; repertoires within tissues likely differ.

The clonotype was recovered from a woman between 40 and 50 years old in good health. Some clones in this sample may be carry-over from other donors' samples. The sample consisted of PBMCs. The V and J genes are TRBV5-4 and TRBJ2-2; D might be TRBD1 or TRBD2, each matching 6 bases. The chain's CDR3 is CASSLQGRSTGELFF. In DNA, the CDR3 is TGTGCCAGCAGCTTGCAGGGGAGGAGCACCGGGGAGCTGTTTTTT.